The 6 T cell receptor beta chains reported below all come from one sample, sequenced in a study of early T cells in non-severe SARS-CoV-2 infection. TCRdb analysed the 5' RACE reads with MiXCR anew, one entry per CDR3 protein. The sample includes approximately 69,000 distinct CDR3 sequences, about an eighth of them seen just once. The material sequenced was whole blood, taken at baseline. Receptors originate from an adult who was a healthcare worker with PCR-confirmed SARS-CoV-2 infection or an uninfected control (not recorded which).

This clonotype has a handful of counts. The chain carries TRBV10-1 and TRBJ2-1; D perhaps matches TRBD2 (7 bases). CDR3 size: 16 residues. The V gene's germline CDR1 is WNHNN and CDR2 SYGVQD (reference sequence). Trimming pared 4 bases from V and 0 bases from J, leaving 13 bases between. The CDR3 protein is CASSGRAGASYNEQFF. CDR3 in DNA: TGCGCCAGCAGTGGGAGGGCGGGGGCCTCCTACAATGAGCAGTTCTTC.

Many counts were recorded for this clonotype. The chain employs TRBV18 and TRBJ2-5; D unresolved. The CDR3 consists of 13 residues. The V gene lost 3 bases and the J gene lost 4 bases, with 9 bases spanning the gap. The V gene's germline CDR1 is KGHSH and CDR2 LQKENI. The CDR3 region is CASSPAVVETQYF. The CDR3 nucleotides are TGTGCCAGCTCACCGGCCGTGGTAGAGACCCAGTACTTC.

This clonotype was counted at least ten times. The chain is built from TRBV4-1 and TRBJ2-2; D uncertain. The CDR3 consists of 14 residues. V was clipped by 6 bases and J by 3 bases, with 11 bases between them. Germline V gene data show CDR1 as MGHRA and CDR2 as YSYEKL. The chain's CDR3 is CASRPYKDTGELFF. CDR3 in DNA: TGCGCCAGCAGACCCTACAAAGACACCGGGGAGCTGTTTTTT.

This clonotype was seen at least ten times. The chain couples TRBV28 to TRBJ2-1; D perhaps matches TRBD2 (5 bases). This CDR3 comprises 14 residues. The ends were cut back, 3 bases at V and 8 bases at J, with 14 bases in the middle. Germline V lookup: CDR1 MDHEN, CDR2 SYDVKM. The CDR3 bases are TGTGCCAGCAGTTTTTTGAGGGTGGAGGATGAGCAGTTCTTC. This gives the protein CASSFLRVEDEQFF.

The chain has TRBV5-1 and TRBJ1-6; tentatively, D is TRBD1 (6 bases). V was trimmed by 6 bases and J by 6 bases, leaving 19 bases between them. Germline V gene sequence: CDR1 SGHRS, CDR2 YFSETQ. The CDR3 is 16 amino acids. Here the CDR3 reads CASKTMTGTSNSPLHF. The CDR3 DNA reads TGCGCCAGCAAAACCATGACCGGGACAAGTAATTCACCCCTCCACTTT.

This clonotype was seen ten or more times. CDR3 amino acids: CASSPNRGQGKYIQYF. The CDR3 DNA is TGTGCCAGCAGCCCGAACCGGGGACAGGGGAAGTACATTCAGTACTTC. This chain links TRBV7-2 with TRBJ2-4; the match to TRBD1 covers 10 bases. Per the germline V gene, CDR1 is SGHTA and CDR2 is FQGNSA. After removal of 5 bases from V and 8 bases from J, the junction contained 12 bases not matched to a gene. The CDR3 loop spans 16 amino acids.